This paragraph covers one T cell receptor (beta chain) sequence. The CDR3 consists of 16 residues. Trimming removed 2 bases from V and 6 bases from J, with 21 bases in between. Germline-derived CDR1 and CDR2 are GTSNPN and SVGIG (reference sequence). The data were obtained in a study of blood T cell repertoires in COVID-19. Across the whole study: COVID-19 samples collected from the United States, Italy and Spain covered acute and convalescent phases. PBMCs, B-cell-depleted T cells, or T cells were the source of the cDNA or gDNA that made up the material.

In the original analysis: Quantification of nucleated cells was approximated via reference gene primer amplification. Repertoires were generated with immunoSEQ multiplex PCR, while TCRdb's copy carries only in-frame clones and drops some. That table is the source of V, J and clone size, and D and trimming were worked out from the DNA. The sample has roughly 150,000 clones; around 90% are singletons. Followed over time, Seattle patients had been enrolled while infection was active. This sequence was found in a man aged 18-30 years with COVID-19, enrolled during active disease. V is TRBV30 and J is TRBJ2-3; D is unresolved. Specimen: peripheral blood. The CDR3 here is CAWSPLSPRSSDTQYF. CDR3 coding DNA: TGTGCCTGGAGTCCCCTTTCCCCGAGGTCCTCCGATACGCAGTATTTT.